The 2 T cell receptor beta chains below all came from one sample that was sequenced in a study of OX40 agonist ivuxolimab in advanced cancers. The repertoire was sequenced with immunoSEQ multiplex PCR; TCRdb's copy has only in-frame clones and lacks some. The table shows some 59,000 clones, with approximately 90% occurring only once. Here the sequenced sample was CD4+ or CD8+ T cells sorted from blood, taken in a trial of the OX40 agonist ivuxolimab. All receptors derive from an adult with an advanced solid tumor such as melanoma, head and neck, liver or kidney cancer.

The table lists this clone with a count of one. J is TRBJ2-1 and V is TRBV19; TRBD2 agrees at 10 bases. The V and J ends lost 4 bases and 6 bases, in that order; junction bases with no gene match: 9. This CDR3 is 16 amino acids long. CDR1 LNHDA and CDR2 SQIVND come from the germline V gene (reference sequence). CDR3 in DNA: TGTGCCAGTAGTACCGGACTAGCGGCACCTTTCAATGAGCAGTTCTTC. This sequence encodes CASSTGLAAPFNEQFF.

This clone was counted a few times. V usage is TRBV7-9 and J usage is TRBJ2-7, with TRBD2 identical over 14 bases. Germline loops: CDR1 SEHNR, CDR2 FQNEAQ (reference sequence). Germline trimming cut 10 bases from V and 4 bases from J; bases unmatched to any gene: 12. CDR3 length: 16 residues. CDR3 sequence reads: CAIEGTSGSSRYEQYF. The DNA for the CDR3 is TGTGCCATCGAAGGGACTAGCGGGAGTTCTAGGTACGAGCAGTACTTC.